These 18 T cell receptor beta chains share one sample of origin, sequenced in a study of T cell responses to AZD1222 COVID-19 vaccine. Data came from immunoSEQ multiplex PCR; TCRdb stores just in-frame clones and leaves some out. This sample yields 80,000 to 100,000 clones, of which roughly 87% are seen a single time; under 6.5% belongs to the top ten. Source: peripheral blood, taken on day 0 of AZD1222 vaccination. These receptors all come from an adult in good health.

This clone appeared a single time. V gene TRBV19 combines with J gene TRBJ2-2; tentatively, D is TRBD1 (5 bases). CDR3 size: 18 residues. Germline-derived CDR1 and CDR2 are LNHDA and SQIVND (reference sequence). V lost 0 bases, J lost 6 bases, and 20 bases lay in between. CDR3 coding DNA: TGTGCCAGTAGTATAGAGTCCGAAGCAGGGTTAAATCCCGGGGAGCTGTTTTTT. This gives the protein CASSIESEAGLNPGELFF.

V gene TRBV2 combines with J gene TRBJ1-2; perhaps TRBD1 as D (5 bases). Trimming cost V 3 bases and J 4 bases, with 15 bases left between them. Germline V lookup: CDR1 SNHLY, CDR2 FYNNEI. This CDR3 has 15 amino acids. The CDR3, as DNA: TGTGCCAGCAGTGAGCCGGGACGGATTTCCTATGGCTACACCTTC. Amino acids: CASSEPGRISYGYTF. The full variable domain, its missing parts supplied by reference TRBV2 and TRBJ1-2, is EPEVTQTPSHQVTQMGQEVILRCVPISNHLYFYWYRQILGQKVEFLVSFYNNEISEKSEIFDDQFSVERPDGSNFTLKIRSTKLEDSAMYFCASSEPGRISYGYTFGSGTRLTVV.

The chain employs TRBV18 and TRBJ2-5; D not resolved. The CDR3 is 13 amino acids. Germline CDR1 KGHSH, CDR2 LQKENI. V lost 6 bases and J 0 bases, leaving 8 bases between the germline ends. CDR3 residues: CASSRDDQETQYF. In DNA, the CDR3 is TGTGCCAGCTCCCGAGACGACCAAGAGACCCAGTACTTC.

The chain joins TRBV18 to TRBJ2-5, with a possible D match to TRBD1 (6 bases). This CDR3 has 15 amino acids. Germline V gene data show CDR1 as KGHSH and CDR2 as LQKENI. Trimming removed 3 bases from V and 0 bases from J, with 11 bases in between. CDR3 in DNA: TGTGCCAGCTCACCTACCGGGACACACCAAGAGACCCAGTACTTC. Encoded protein: CASSPTGTHQETQYF.

The chain uses TRBV21-1 and TRBJ2-7; TRBD1, the table's D call, was not compared with the DNA. TRBV21-1 counts as a pseudogene. The CDR3 extends over 14 amino acids. Here the CDR3 reads CASSRDRGIYEQYF. In DNA, the CDR3 is TGTGCTAGCAGCCGGGACAGGGGTATATACGAGCAGTACTTC.

The chain has TRBV7-9 and TRBJ1-2, with 7 nucleotides matching TRBD1. The V and J ends lost 0 bases and 1 base, in that order; junction bases with no gene match: 5. Germline CDR1 reads SEHNR; CDR2 reads FQNEAQ (reference sequence). The CDR3 runs 16 residues. The CDR3: CASSLATGALNYGYTF. The DNA for the CDR3 is TGTGCCAGCAGCTTAGCTACAGGGGCCCTTAACTATGGCTACACCTTC.

The chain combines TRBV5-1 with TRBJ2-1, with TRBD2 matching 10 bases. Germline loops: CDR1 SGHRS, CDR2 YFSETQ. The CDR3 contains 17 residues. V trimming: 3 bases; J trimming: 8 bases; junction bases outside the gene matches: 14. The CDR3 sequence: CASSYRLAGDPRDEQFF. CDR3 coding DNA: TGCGCCAGCAGCTATAGACTAGCGGGCGACCCAAGGGATGAGCAGTTCTTC.

The chain is built from TRBV7-6 and TRBJ2-2; TRBD1 might be the D (6 bases). The CDR3 extends over 16 amino acids. CDR1 and CDR2 from the germline V gene are SGHVS and FNYEAQ. V lost 1 base, J lost 7 bases, and 16 bases lay in between. The CDR3 DNA follows: TGTGCCAGCAGCTTAGTTGCAGGGGACGACGGCGGGGAGCTGTTTTTT. Translating it yields CASSLVAGDDGGELFF.

The V gene is TRBV6-5, the J gene TRBJ1-1, with D possibly matching TRBD1 (6 bases). The CDR3 runs 13 residues. The V gene's germline CDR1 is MNHEY and CDR2 SVGAGI. The V end lost 6 bases, the J end lost 1 base, and 9 bases lay between the germline ends. The CDR3 region is CASRQGQNTEAFF. In nucleotides, the CDR3 is TGTGCCAGCAGGCAGGGACAGAACACTGAAGCTTTCTTT.

With regard to this clone: The sample has other DNA sequences that encode this CDR3 too. The chain couples TRBV28 to TRBJ2-3; D gene unclear. Trimming took off 5 bases at V and 0 bases at J, with 3 bases between the two ends. CDR1 and CDR2 (germline): MDHEN, SYDVKM. The CDR3 spans 12 residues. The chain's CDR3 is CASSLSTDTQYF. The CDR3 DNA reads TGTGCCAGCAGTCTTAGCACAGATACGCAGTATTTT.

In this sample, this clone turned up once. V gene TRBV28 combines with J gene TRBJ1-1; D might be TRBD1 (5 bases). The CDR3 consists of 13 residues. Trimming took 8 bases from V and 0 from J, leaving 10 bases between them. Germline CDR1 MDHEN, CDR2 SYDVKM. The CDR3, as DNA: TGTGCCAGCCTGACAGTTATGAACACTGAAGCTTTCTTT. Amino acids: CASLTVMNTEAFF.

The chain recombines TRBV7-9 with TRBJ2-1; D not resolved. Germline CDR1 is SEHNR and CDR2 is FQNEAQ (reference sequence). Trimming pared 2 bases from V and 8 bases from J, leaving 25 bases between. The CDR3 consists of 18 residues. The CDR3 is CASSLIGIRPPASDEQFF. In DNA, the CDR3 is TGTGCCAGCAGCTTAATTGGCATCCGGCCACCGGCAAGCGATGAGCAGTTCTTC.

The rearrangement uses TRBV5-1 and TRBJ2-7; D gene uncertain. The germline V gene encodes CDR1 SGHRS and CDR2 YFSETQ. V lost 3 bases to trimming and J lost 7 bases, with 8 bases between them. The CDR3 length is 11 residues. CDR3 sequence: CASSSSFEQYF. For the CDR3, the DNA is TGCGCCAGCAGCTCCAGCTTTGAGCAGTACTTC.

This chain uses TRBV7-9 with TRBJ2-7; no definite D call. The CDR3 sequence is 14 residues long. The V gene lost 5 bases and the J gene lost 3 bases, with 14 bases spanning the gap. The germline V gene has CDR1 SEHNR and CDR2 FQNEAQ (reference sequence). The CDR3 nucleotides read TGTGCCAGCAGCCCGGACGGTAAGAGCTACGAGCAGTACTTC. It encodes CASSPDGKSYEQYF.

The chain is built from TRBV28 and TRBJ2-7, with D maybe TRBD1 (6 bases). This CDR3 comprises 17 residues. Germline V gene sequence: CDR1 MDHEN, CDR2 SYDVKM. V was pared by 4 bases and J by 5 bases, with 24 bases between. The CDR3 here is CASSSLRYGTNRDEQYF. CDR3 DNA sequence: TGTGCCAGCAGTTCACTGCGTTACGGGACAAACAGGGACGAGCAGTACTTC.

The chain is built from TRBV30 and TRBJ1-4, with D possibly being TRBD1 (6 bases). The germline V and J ends were trimmed by 8 bases and 7 bases, with 17 bases remaining between them. Per germline, CDR1 GTSNPN and CDR2 SVGIG (reference sequence). This CDR3 contains 13 residues. CDR3 sequence (DNA): TGTGCCACCAATGGGCAGGGGAGTGAAAAACTGTTTTTT. Amino acid sequence: CATNGQGSEKLFF.

This clone appeared a single time. This rearrangement joins TRBV15 to TRBJ2-1; 7 nucleotides align to TRBD2. This CDR3 is 15 amino acids long. The germline V gene encodes CDR1 LNHNV and CDR2 YYDKDF (reference sequence). V gave up 0 bases and J gave up 3 bases; unmatched junction bases: 2. CDR3 in amino acids: CATSRDTGGYNEQFF. The CDR3 DNA is TGTGCCACCAGCAGAGATACGGGGGGCTACAATGAGCAGTTCTTC.

The chain joins TRBV9 to TRBJ2-3, with 7 positions matching TRBD2. Germline CDR1 SGDLS, CDR2 YYNGEE. Germline trimming cut 0 bases from V and 2 bases from J; bases unmatched to any gene: 3. There are 15 residues in the CDR3. The CDR3 sequence is CASSVVGRVTDTQYF. The CDR3 DNA follows: TGTGCCAGCAGCGTAGTGGGGAGGGTCACAGATACGCAGTATTTT.